This entry lists 30 T cell receptor beta chains sequenced from one sample in a study of radiotherapy plus CTLA-4 blockade in lung cancer. The assay was immunoSEQ multiplex PCR, and TCRdb's table has in-frame clones only and misses some. The sample holds about 120,000 clones, 75% to 90% seen once. The input for sequencing was peripheral blood, taken from a patient treated with radiotherapy plus ipilimumab. The source of these receptors is a human donor with non-small cell lung cancer that progressed on radiotherapy plus ipilimumab.

The chain links TRBV6-6 to TRBJ2-1; D is perhaps TRBD1 or TRBD2 (5 bases each). The CDR3 sequence is 15 residues long. CDR1 and CDR2 (germline): MNHNY, SVGAGI (reference sequence). Deletions cut 7 bases from V and 2 bases from J, with 15 bases between. The CDR3 DNA reads TGTGCCAGCATCGAAGGGCTGGGGGCCTACAATGAGCAGTTCTTC. This translates into CASIEGLGAYNEQFF.

The V gene is TRBV5-1, the J gene TRBJ1-5, with unresolved D. The ends were cut back, 1 base at V and 3 bases at J, with 11 bases in the middle. The CDR3 runs to 15 residues. Germline V gives CDR1 SGHRS, CDR2 YFSETQ. This CDR3 reads CASSLYPNDNQPQHF. The CDR3 DNA is TGCGCCAGCAGCTTGTACCCCAATGACAATCAGCCCCAGCATTTT. Using reference TRBV5-1 and TRBJ1-5 for the parts outside the CDR3, the full variable domain is KAGVTQTPRYLIKTRGQQVTLSCSPISGHRSVSWYQQTPGQGLQFLFEYFSETQRNKGNFPGRFSGRQFSNSRSEMNVSTLELGDSALYLCASSLYPNDNQPQHFGDGTRLSIL.

This chain links TRBV5-4 with TRBJ1-3, with 8 bases fitting TRBD1. The CDR3 length is 15 residues. The ends lost 0 bases at V and 6 bases at J; junction bases unmatched: 5. Germline CDR1 SGHNT, CDR2 YYREEE (reference sequence). This CDR3 reads CASSLAGGDENTIYF. CDR3 DNA sequence: TGTGCCAGCAGCTTGGCAGGGGGCGACGAAAACACCATATATTTT.

This chain joins TRBV18 and TRBJ1-1, with unresolved D. Trimming took off 3 bases at V and 3 bases at J, with 11 bases between the two ends. The CDR3 is 14 amino acids. Per the germline V gene, CDR1 is KGHSH and CDR2 is LQKENI. The CDR3 spells CASSPIAGDTEAFF. The CDR3 DNA sequence: TGTGCCAGCTCACCGATTGCCGGAGACACTGAAGCTTTCTTT.

This clone was detected only once. The V call is TRBV11-3, the J call TRBJ2-1, with D uncertain. Deletions cut 3 bases from V and 7 bases from J, with 10 bases between. Germline loops: CDR1 SGHNT, CDR2 YENEEA. There are 13 residues in the CDR3. The DNA of the CDR3 is TGTGCCAGCAGCTTGGACCCCGCGAATGAGCAGTTCTTC. Its protein is CASSLDPANEQFF.

V gene TRBV15 combines with J gene TRBJ2-1; 7 bases align to TRBD1. V gave up 3 bases and J gave up 0 bases; unmatched junction bases: 8. The CDR3 totals 17 residues. In germline, CDR1 is LNHNV, CDR2 YYDKDF (reference sequence). The CDR3 DNA reads TGTGCCACCAGCAGGGGTCCGGGACAGAACTCCTACAATGAGCAGTTCTTC. Translating it yields CATSRGPGQNSYNEQFF.

The CDR3 reads CAWSGTSGSYEQYF. The CDR3 nucleotides are TGTGCCTGGAGCGGGACTAGCGGGAGCTACGAGCAGTACTTC. The V call is TRBV30, the J call TRBJ2-7; 14 positions match TRBD2. The CDR3 runs 14 residues. Trimming cost V 3 bases and J 3 bases; bases outside gene matches: 1. The germline gives CDR1 GTSNPN, CDR2 SVGIG (reference sequence).

V gene TRBV28 combines with J gene TRBJ1-2; D perhaps matches TRBD1 (5 bases). Germline loops: CDR1 MDHEN, CDR2 SYDVKM. Trimming took 7 bases from V and 2 from J, leaving 17 bases between them. The CDR3 length is 15 residues. DNA for the CDR3: TGTGCCAGCACTCATGGGGCAGAAAAGAACTATGGCTACACCTTC. As protein: CASTHGAEKNYGYTF.

The chain combines TRBV5-1 with TRBJ2-7, with D unclear. Germline V CDR1 and CDR2: SGHRS, YFSETQ. This CDR3 region has 15 residues. V was trimmed by 6 bases and J by 0 bases, leaving 16 bases between them. CDR3 loop: CASTLSTSLSYEQYF. DNA for the CDR3: TGCGCCAGCACACTGTCAACGAGCCTCTCCTACGAGCAGTACTTC.

J is TRBJ2-5 and V is TRBV14; D uncertain. CDR1 is SGHDN and CDR2 is FVKESK in the germline V gene. V lost 0 bases and J 7 bases, leaving 15 bases between the germline ends. The CDR3 extends over 15 amino acids. CDR3 residues: CASSQELPAMGTQYF. DNA for the CDR3: TGTGCCAGCAGCCAAGAATTACCCGCCATGGGGACCCAGTACTTC.

The rearrangement links TRBV21-1 to TRBJ2-7; TRBD1, as called in the table, went unchecked against the DNA. TRBV21-1 is designated a pseudogene. The CDR3 spans 12 residues. The CDR3 loop is CASSADSYEQYF. CDR3 DNA: TGTGCCAGCAGCGCAGACAGTTACGAGCAGTACTTC.

This clone was counted a few times. V is TRBV4-2 and J is TRBJ2-1; tentative D call: TRBD1 (6 bases). V lost 4 bases, J lost 11 bases, and 9 bases lay in between. Germline V gives CDR1 LGHNA, CDR2 YNFKEQ. The CDR3 is made up of 11 amino acids. This chain's CDR3 is CASSRGQQQFF. CDR3 sequence (DNA): TGTGCCAGCAGCCGTGGACAGCAGCAGTTCTTC.

This clone has a single count. The chain links TRBV4-1 to TRBJ1-2, with D possibly being TRBD1 (5 bases). This CDR3 comprises 16 residues. Trimming removed 4 bases at V and 1 base at J, with 16 bases between. Germline V gives CDR1 MGHRA, CDR2 YSYEKL. This CDR3 reads CASSRGGMALNYGYTF. The CDR3 coding sequence is TGCGCCAGCAGCCGGGGGGGGATGGCCCTTAACTATGGCTACACCTTC.

The genes are TRBV9 and TRBJ2-3; TRBD1 might be the D (6 bases). The CDR3 is 15 amino acids. Germline V gene data show CDR1 as SGDLS and CDR2 as YYNGEE. Trimming took 1 base from V and 3 from J, leaving 12 bases between them. This CDR3 is CASSVLSQGTDTQYF. The CDR3 DNA reads TGTGCCAGCAGCGTATTATCCCAGGGGACAGATACGCAGTATTTT.

The chain employs TRBV27 and TRBJ2-1; D remains unclear. V was pared by 8 bases and J by 4 bases, with 9 bases between. This CDR3 is built from 12 residues. Germline values: CDR1 MNHEY, CDR2 SMNVEV (reference sequence). The CDR3 loop reads CASSTIYNEQFF. Written as DNA, the CDR3 is TGTGCCAGCTCAACTATTTACAATGAGCAGTTCTTC.

The chain uses TRBV5-6 and TRBJ2-2, with TRBD2 as a possible D gene (6 bases). CDR1 SGHDT and CDR2 YYEEEE come from the germline V gene. V dropped 3 bases and J dropped 2 bases, with 14 bases sitting between them. The CDR3 extends over 16 amino acids. CDR3 coding DNA: TGTGCCAGCAGCTCAGCAGGGACTCGTAACACCGGGGAGCTGTTTTTT. Protein sequence: CASSSAGTRNTGELFF.

V usage is TRBV18 and J usage is TRBJ2-5; TRBD2 agrees at 9 bases. The CDR3 has 14 amino acids. After removal of 6 bases from V and 5 bases from J, the junction contained 7 bases not matched to a gene. Germline V gene data show CDR1 as KGHSH and CDR2 as LQKENI. This CDR3 reads CASSTGLAGETQYF. CDR3 nucleotide sequence: TGTGCCAGCTCGACGGGACTAGCAGGGGAGACCCAGTACTTC.

The chain links TRBV19 to TRBJ2-6; a possible D gene is TRBD1 (5 bases). The CDR3 is made up of 14 amino acids. Per the germline V gene, CDR1 is LNHDA and CDR2 is SQIVND (reference sequence). V lost 4 bases and J 2 bases, leaving 6 bases between the germline ends. In nucleotides, the CDR3 is TGTGCCAGTAGTACAGGGACTGGGGCCAACGTCCTGACTTTC. Translated: CASSTGTGANVLTF.

This chain connects TRBV18 to TRBJ2-2; TRBD1 is a possible D gene (6 bases). This CDR3 spans 17 amino acids. Per the germline V gene, CDR1 is KGHSH and CDR2 is LQKENI. Trimming removed 3 bases from V and 2 bases from J, with 16 bases in between. The CDR3 DNA reads TGTGCCAGCTCACCGGACAGCCCAATTTTAAACACCGGGGAGCTGTTTTTT. Amino acids: CASSPDSPILNTGELFF.

There are a few counts of this clone. The chain has TRBV27 and TRBJ2-3, with 7 bases lining up with TRBD2. CDR1 MNHEY and CDR2 SMNVEV come from the germline V gene (reference sequence). The ends lost 8 bases at V and 9 bases at J; junction bases unmatched: 14. The CDR3 is 14 amino acids. The CDR3 DNA follows: TGTGCCAGCGCGAGGCTAGGGTGGGGGGGGACGCAGTATTTT. This gives the protein CASARLGWGGTQYF.

The CDR3 region is CASSLNDGTDSPLHF. CDR3 in DNA: TGCGCCAGCAGCTTGAATGACGGGACAGATTCACCCCTCCACTTT. This chain uses TRBV5-1 with TRBJ1-6; 7 bases align to TRBD1. The V segment lost 1 base and the J segment 8 bases; nucleotides outside the gene matches: 6. The CDR3 runs 15 residues. The germline gives CDR1 SGHRS, CDR2 YFSETQ.

V is TRBV4-1 and J is TRBJ1-5, with TRBD1 as a possible D gene (5 bases). The CDR3 spans 17 residues. The V and J ends lost 1 base and 3 bases respectively, with 16 bases between them. Germline CDR1 is MGHRA and CDR2 is YSYEKL. CDR3 coding DNA: TGCGCCAGCAGCCAAGGACCCCCGGGACCGATCAATCAGCCCCAGCATTTT. Its protein product is CASSQGPPGPINQPQHF.

The V call is TRBV9, the J call TRBJ2-5; D perhaps matches TRBD2 (6 bases). Looked up from germline, CDR1 is SGDLS and CDR2 is YYNGEE. The V gene lost 0 bases and the J gene lost 1 base, with 7 bases spanning the gap. The length of the CDR3 is 14 residues. The CDR3 loop reads CASSVGGVQETQYF. CDR3 DNA: TGTGCCAGCAGCGTAGGGGGGGTCCAAGAGACCCAGTACTTC.

The V gene is TRBV7-6, the J gene TRBJ2-3, with D possibly matching TRBD1 (5 bases). The germline gives CDR1 SGHVS, CDR2 FNYEAQ. CDR3 length equals 13 residues. Trimming cost V 5 bases and J 6 bases, with 12 bases left between them. This CDR3 reads CASSLDSPDTQYF. CDR3 DNA sequence: TGTGCCAGCAGCCTAGACAGCCCGGATACGCAGTATTTT.

The chain links TRBV18 to TRBJ1-1; TRBD1 might be the D (5 bases). The V gene's germline CDR1 is KGHSH and CDR2 LQKENI. The V gene lost 3 bases and the J gene lost 7 bases, with 12 bases spanning the gap. The length of the CDR3 is 13 residues. In DNA, the CDR3 is TGTGCCAGCTCACCTGGGCAGGGAGGTGAAGCTTTCTTT. Its translation is CASSPGQGGEAFF.

The V gene is TRBV6-1, the J gene TRBJ1-5; D not certain. Between the trimmed V and J ends, which lost 5 bases and 6 bases, there was a span of 17 bases. The CDR3 runs 15 residues. Germline values: CDR1 MNHNS, CDR2 SASEGT. CDR3 protein: CASSKAGVWSQPQHF. The CDR3 bases are TGTGCCAGCAGTAAGGCCGGGGTGTGGAGTCAGCCCCAGCATTTT.

This clone appeared once. One junction end disagrees with the germline gene, perhaps due to a read error. The V gene is TRBV20-1, the J gene TRBJ2-5; TRBD1 agrees at 8 bases. The CDR3 is made up of 11 amino acids. CDR1 is DFQATT and CDR2 is SNEGSKA in the germline V gene (reference sequence). CDR3 coding DNA: TGCAGTGCAGAGGGCAGGGGGCTTGGGAACTTC. It yields the protein CSAEGRGLGNF.

The chain has TRBV19 and TRBJ2-1, with D hard to call. The V and J ends lost 5 bases and 0 bases respectively, with 17 bases between them. This CDR3 contains 17 residues. Per the germline V gene, CDR1 is LNHDA and CDR2 is SQIVND (reference sequence). In nucleotides, the CDR3 is TGTGCCAGTAGTCCCCAGAAGGAGCTCGGCTCCTACAATGAGCAGTTCTTC. Translated, it gives CASSPQKELGSYNEQFF.

This chain links TRBV11-2 with TRBJ1-3; D is ambiguous. Germline values: CDR1 SGHAT, CDR2 FQNNGV. The CDR3 totals 12 residues. V dropped 6 bases and J dropped 6 bases, with 9 bases sitting between them. The CDR3 here is CASRGMENTIYF. CDR3 nucleotide sequence: TGTGCCAGCAGAGGGATGGAAAACACCATATATTTT.

The V gene is TRBV5-1, the J gene TRBJ2-5; 7 positions agree with TRBD1. CDR3 size: 15 residues. From germline, CDR1 is SGHRS and CDR2 YFSETQ. V trimming: 1 base; J trimming: 5 bases; junction bases outside the gene matches: 8. The CDR3 sequence is CASSLTGQSGETQYF. The CDR3 nucleotides are TGCGCCAGCAGCTTGACGGGACAGTCGGGGGAGACCCAGTACTTC.